Listed here is a single T cell receptor beta chain. The antigen is unknown. This record comes from a study of blood T cells in healthy people across ages. Germline CDR1 and CDR2: LGHDT and YNNKEL (reference sequence). The germline V and J ends were trimmed by 1 base and 7 bases, with 7 bases remaining between them. This CDR3 contains 12 residues. Then a second PCR, running about 6 to 11 cycles, was carried out with a sample-barcoded 5' primer and a J-beta primer mix. TCRdb re-derived calls from the 5' RACE reads in MiXCR, one entry per CDR3 protein. The profile shows around 1,700,000 distinct CDR3 sequences, roughly 28% of them singletons. Study-level findings and limits: Strongly correlated with naive T cell percentage was TCR beta diversity.

This TCR was recovered from a woman in her twenties or thirties in good health. Sequences were obtained from blood. The V call is TRBV3-1, the J call TRBJ1-1; D not resolved. This CDR3 reads CASSQGWSEAFF. The CDR3 nucleotides read TGTGCCAGCAGCCAAGGCTGGAGTGAAGCTTTCTTT.